This is a list of T cell receptor beta chains from one sample in a study of cytomegalovirus exposure and HLA in healthy donors. Data came from immunoSEQ multiplex PCR; TCRdb stores just in-frame clones and leaves some out. Among fewer than 150,000 clones listed, around 83% were seen once. The material sequenced was PBMCs. All receptors come from a woman aged 25 to 45 in good health and CMV-seropositive. Each CDR3 is given with its conserved first and last residue.

v_gene: TRBV2
j_gene: TRBJ1-3
CDR3aa: CASSEQSSGNTIYF

v_gene: TRBV5-1
j_gene: TRBJ1-4
CDR3aa: CASSVGGQIEKLFF

v_gene: TRBV7-9
j_gene: TRBJ2-7
CDR3aa: CASSDHRGEQYF

v_gene: TRBV28
j_gene: TRBJ2-7
CDR3aa: CASSSSGTGLYEQYF

v_gene: TRBV28
j_gene: TRBJ2-7
CDR3aa: CASSRAYEQYF

v_gene: TRBV7-2
j_gene: TRBJ2-2
CDR3aa: CASSLDLASGSLGELFF

v_gene: TRBV30
j_gene: TRBJ2-3
CDR3aa: CAWSVPFTSTDTQYF

v_gene: TRBV20-1
j_gene: TRBJ2-7
CDR3aa: CSARGDYEQYF

v_gene: TRBV30
j_gene: TRBJ2-5
CDR3aa: CAWTVAGSVGTQYF

v_gene: TRBV30
j_gene: TRBJ2-1
CDR3aa: CAWDAGGRNEQFF

v_gene: TRBV5-1
j_gene: TRBJ2-5
CDR3aa: CASSGQGAMETQYF

v_gene: TRBV28
j_gene: TRBJ1-5
CDR3aa: CASRVGTAHQPQHF

v_gene: TRBV30
j_gene: TRBJ2-5
CDR3aa: CAWSGLGGETQYF

v_gene: TRBV19
j_gene: TRBJ2-7
CDR3aa: CASSKARGKQYF

v_gene: TRBV7-9
j_gene: TRBJ2-3
CDR3aa: CSSSTLAGAPDTQYF

v_gene: TRBV11-2
j_gene: TRBJ2-3
CDR3aa: CASSKNPGARGGDTQYF

v_gene: TRBV18
j_gene: TRBJ2-1
CDR3aa: CASSPPGDWSVEQFF

v_gene: TRBV29-1
j_gene: TRBJ1-3
CDR3aa: CSVGTEGNTIYF

v_gene: TRBV29-1
j_gene: TRBJ1-1
CDR3aa: CSVDRGRLIGTEAFF

v_gene: TRBV6-6
j_gene: TRBJ2-7
CDR3aa: CASSPAAGFYEQYF

v_gene: TRBV5-1
j_gene: TRBJ2-1
CDR3aa: CASSPTGLSHYNEQFF

v_gene: TRBV2
j_gene: TRBJ2-4
CDR3aa: CASSEGPGGIAKNIQYF

v_gene: TRBV15
j_gene: TRBJ1-5
CDR3aa: CATSPPGSNQPQHF

v_gene: TRBV5-1
j_gene: TRBJ1-2
CDR3aa: CASSFTTDNYGYTF

v_gene: TRBV11-2
j_gene: TRBJ2-1
CDR3aa: CASSPEGGQFF

v_gene: TRBV28
j_gene: TRBJ1-2
CDR3aa: CASRRTGQNYGYTF

v_gene: TRBV5-4
j_gene: TRBJ2-3
CDR3aa: CASTPTSGGSRSGTQYF

v_gene: TRBV25-1
j_gene: TRBJ2-1
CDR3aa: CASRGQGGNEQFF

v_gene: TRBV2
j_gene: TRBJ1-5
CDR3aa: CASSGQSNQPQHF

v_gene: TRBV7-9
j_gene: TRBJ2-7
CDR3aa: CSSSLQGSSYEQYF

v_gene: TRBV21-1
j_gene: TRBJ2-2
CDR3aa: CASLPGQGDTGELFF

v_gene: TRBV7-9
j_gene: TRBJ1-4
CDR3aa: CASSTDRNEKLFF

v_gene: TRBV6-4
j_gene: TRBJ1-5
CDR3aa: CASSPIEAQHF

v_gene: TRBV29-1
j_gene: TRBJ1-5
CDR3aa: CSVGQVDNQPQHF

v_gene: TRBV29-1
j_gene: TRBJ1-1
CDR3aa: CSVEDKNTEAFF

v_gene: TRBV7-6
j_gene: TRBJ2-5
CDR3aa: CASSPGQQETQYF

v_gene: TRBV7-9
j_gene: TRBJ1-4
CDR3aa: CASSASATNEKLFF

v_gene: TRBV7-2
j_gene: TRBJ1-2
CDR3aa: CASSSPEWGGYTF

v_gene: TRBV9
j_gene: TRBJ1-1
CDR3aa: CASSPRDRGTRDTEAFF

v_gene: TRBV6-1
j_gene: TRBJ1-1
CDR3aa: CASSAGQSNTEAFF

v_gene: TRBV6-1
j_gene: TRBJ2-7
CDR3aa: CASSERAGGSYEQYF

v_gene: TRBV7-9
j_gene: TRBJ2-3
CDR3aa: CASSSTGLAGEESTDTQYF

v_gene: TRBV5-1
j_gene: TRBJ2-3
CDR3aa: CASSRGGGDTQYF

v_gene: TRBV13
j_gene: TRBJ1-2
CDR3aa: CASSLGSYGYTF

v_gene: TRBV18
j_gene: TRBJ1-1
CDR3aa: CASSPGSSWGGFF

v_gene: TRBV7-8
j_gene: TRBJ1-4
CDR3aa: CASSLGTAEKLFF

v_gene: TRBV28
j_gene: TRBJ2-1
CDR3aa: CASRYLQGSPYNEQFF

v_gene: TRBV5-5
j_gene: TRBJ1-1
CDR3aa: CASSLGVGGTEAFF

v_gene: TRBV5-1
j_gene: TRBJ2-7
CDR3aa: CASSPGTNTYEQYF

v_gene: TRBV19
j_gene: TRBJ2-2
CDR3aa: CASSQGLPTGELFF

v_gene: TRBV5-6
j_gene: TRBJ1-2
CDR3aa: CASSLVTANYGYTF

v_gene: TRBV13
j_gene: TRBJ2-2
CDR3aa: CASSIFGRTGELFF

v_gene: TRBV2
j_gene: TRBJ2-1
CDR3aa: CASSEMDFSYNEQFF

v_gene: TRBV7-2
j_gene: TRBJ1-1
CDR3aa: CASSPQGRTEAFF

v_gene: TRBV10-3
j_gene: TRBJ2-7
CDR3aa: CAISEGLNYDEQYF

v_gene: TRBV5-1
j_gene: TRBJ2-3
CDR3aa: CASSLSVTDTQYF

v_gene: TRBV29-1
j_gene: TRBJ2-3
CDR3aa: CSVGRRPMIDTQYF

v_gene: TRBV6-5
j_gene: TRBJ2-5
CDR3aa: CASRSTRGRETQYF

v_gene: TRBV5-1
j_gene: TRBJ1-4
CDR3aa: CASSWTGDDEKLFF